This is a list of T cell receptor beta chains from one sample in a study of early T cells in non-severe SARS-CoV-2 infection. TCRdb re-derived calls from the 5' RACE reads in MiXCR, one entry per CDR3 protein. This sample yields 45,000 to 70,000 distinct CDR3 sequences, of which about 7.7% are seen a single time; about 10% belongs to the top ten. The sample was whole blood, taken at baseline. The receptors here all came from an adult who was a healthcare worker with PCR-confirmed SARS-CoV-2 infection or an uninfected control (not recorded which). CDR3s include the opening cysteine and the closing phenylalanine or tryptophan. The order of the fields is clone size, J gene, D gene, V gene, CDR3 protein, CDR3 DNA. A D gene is named only where the DNA matches it firmly. Some rows have no size entry. The others give once, few or many, or a class for an expanded clone.

clone size: many; J gene: TRBJ2-5; D gene: TRBD1; V gene: TRBV29-1; CDR3 protein: CSVDIRGQETQYF; CDR3 DNA: TGCAGCGTTGATATCAGGGGGCAAGAGACCCAGTACTTC
clone size: -; J gene: TRBJ1-5; D gene: TRBD1; V gene: TRBV19; CDR3 protein: CASSIEGTGQPQHF; CDR3 DNA: TGTGCCAGTAGTATAGAAGGGACAGGCCAGCCCCAGCATTTT
clone size: many; J gene: TRBJ1-5; D gene: -; V gene: TRBV6-6; CDR3 protein: CASSSRSRGYQPQHF; CDR3 DNA: TGTGCCAGCAGTTCCCGGAGTAGGGGCTATCAGCCCCAGCATTTT
clone size: few; J gene: TRBJ2-7; D gene: TRBD1; V gene: TRBV6-2/TRBV6-3; CDR3 protein: CASSKSRGLGEQYF; CDR3 DNA: TGTGCCAGCAGTAAAAGCAGGGGGCTGGGAGAGCAGTACTTC
clone size: many; J gene: TRBJ1-1; D gene: -; V gene: TRBV15; CDR3 protein: CATKSQTTEAFF; CDR3 DNA: TGTGCCACCAAGTCACAGACGACTGAAGCTTTCTTT
clone size: -; J gene: TRBJ2-7; D gene: -; V gene: TRBV29-1; CDR3 protein: CSVEAPTYEQYF; CDR3 DNA: TGCAGCGTTGAGGCACCTACCTACGAGCAGTACTTC
clone size: many; J gene: TRBJ2-6; D gene: -; V gene: TRBV7-9; CDR3 protein: CASIPRLGSGANVLTF; CDR3 DNA: TGTGCCAGCATCCCCAGGTTGGGATCTGGGGCCAACGTCCTGACTTTC
clone size: -; J gene: TRBJ2-7; D gene: TRBD2; V gene: TRBV4-1; CDR3 protein: CASSNGLAGYEQYF; CDR3 DNA: TGCGCCAGCAGCAATGGACTAGCGGGGTACGAGCAGTACTTC
clone size: few; J gene: TRBJ2-7; D gene: TRBD1; V gene: TRBV4-3; CDR3 protein: CASSQAGTGGPHEQYF; CDR3 DNA: TGCGCCAGCAGCCAAGCCGGGACAGGGGGTCCCCACGAGCAGTACTTC
clone size: -; J gene: TRBJ2-7; D gene: -; V gene: TRBV29-1; CDR3 protein: CSVGGTYEQYF; CDR3 DNA: TGCAGCGTTGGGGGGACCTACGAGCAGTACTTC
clone size: -; J gene: TRBJ2-3; D gene: -; V gene: TRBV11-3; CDR3 protein: CASSLEGSDTQYF; CDR3 DNA: TGTGCCAGCAGCTTAGAGGGCTCAGATACGCAGTATTTT
clone size: -; J gene: TRBJ2-5; D gene: TRBD1; V gene: TRBV28; CDR3 protein: CASSPDRGQETQYF; CDR3 DNA: TGTGCCAGCAGTCCCGACAGGGGCCAAGAGACCCAGTACTTC
clone size: -; J gene: TRBJ2-7; D gene: -; V gene: TRBV11-1; CDR3 protein: CASSPGVGDTTRYEQYF; CDR3 DNA: TGTGCCAGCAGCCCGGGAGTAGGGGACACCACTCGCTACGAGCAGTACTTC
clone size: many; J gene: TRBJ2-7; D gene: -; V gene: TRBV6-1; CDR3 protein: CASSLSLGHPLPYEQYF; CDR3 DNA: TGTGCCAGCAGTCTGAGCCTCGGACACCCACTACCCTACGAGCAGTACTTC
clone size: few; J gene: TRBJ1-6; D gene: -; V gene: TRBV10-3; CDR3 protein: CAISESRQGRSPLHF; CDR3 DNA: TGTGCCATCAGTGAGTCGCGGCAGGGAAGGTCACCCCTCCACTTT
clone size: few; J gene: TRBJ2-7; D gene: -; V gene: TRBV10-3; CDR3 protein: CAIKRTEDYEQYF; CDR3 DNA: TGTGCCATCAAAAGGACGGAGGACTACGAGCAGTACTTC
clone size: few; J gene: TRBJ2-1; D gene: -; V gene: TRBV29-1; CDR3 protein: CSAGLYDEQFF; CDR3 DNA: TGCAGCGCCGGACTATACGATGAGCAGTTCTTC
clone size: few; J gene: TRBJ2-5; D gene: TRBD1; V gene: TRBV5-6; CDR3 protein: CASSKLGQGRETQYF; CDR3 DNA: TGTGCCAGCAGCAAATTAGGACAGGGAAGGGAGACCCAGTACTTC